Presented here are 14 T cell receptor beta chains from one specimen sequenced in a study of T cell repertoires in ileal Crohn's disease. Sequencing used immunoSEQ multiplex PCR; TCRdb keeps in-frame clones, though not all of them. The table records some 5,000 clones, roughly 81% of them present only once. The sequenced sample was ileal tissue. The receptors were sampled from an adult with Crohn's disease.

The V gene is TRBV30, the J gene TRBJ2-5; TRBD1 might be the D (5 bases). V lost 4 bases and J 4 bases, leaving 7 bases between the germline ends. The CDR3 is 11 amino acids. The germline V gene encodes CDR1 GTSNPN and CDR2 SVGIG (reference sequence). For the CDR3, the DNA is TGTGCCTGGACAGGGATAGAGACCCAGTACTTC. Its translation is CAWTGIETQYF.

The V call is TRBV29-1, the J call TRBJ1-2; D not certain. The germline V and J ends were trimmed by 3 bases and 5 bases, with 7 bases remaining between them. This CDR3 has 11 amino acids. The germline V gene encodes CDR1 SQVTM and CDR2 ANQGSEA. The DNA for the CDR3 is TGCAGCGTTGATGAGGGATATGGCTACACCTTC. Translation: CSVDEGYGYTF.

The gene calls are TRBV9 and TRBJ2-3, with TRBD2 matching 12 bases. V lost 0 bases to trimming and J lost 1 base; unmatched junction nucleotides: 9. The CDR3 spans 19 residues. Germline V lookup: CDR1 SGDLS, CDR2 YYNGEE. The CDR3 region has the DNA TGTGCCAGCAGCGTAGAACTAGCGGGGGGCTGGGGTCGCACAGATACGCAGTATTTT. Encoded protein: CASSVELAGGWGRTDTQYF.

This clone was counted a few times. The chain employs TRBV6-1 and TRBJ2-1; 12 nucleotides match TRBD2. CDR1 is MNHNS and CDR2 is SASEGT in the germline V gene. This CDR3 spans 15 amino acids. Unmatched junction bases numbered 2, after V lost 2 bases and J lost 6 bases. The CDR3 coding sequence is TGTGCCAGCAGTGAACTAGCGGGGGGGCCCAATGAGCAGTTCTTC. Its protein product is CASSELAGGPNEQFF.

By sample fraction, this clone is medium-sized. This chain uses TRBV12-5 with TRBJ1-6; D unclear. The CDR3 runs to 13 residues. Germline V gene sequence: CDR1 LGHNT, CDR2 FRNRAP. Trimming shortened V by 6 bases and J by 7 bases, and 10 bases separated the two germline ends. CDR3 DNA: TGTGCTAGTGGAACATTTCCGAATTCACCCCTCCACTTT. It translates to CASGTFPNSPLHF.

By proportion, this clone is medium-sized. The rearrangement links TRBV5-5 to TRBJ2-3; 10 bases match TRBD2. Germline V gene lookup returns CDR1 SGHKS and CDR2 YYEKEE (reference sequence). The J segment lost 0 bases and the V segment lost 2 bases, leaving 3 bases of the junction unmatched. The CDR3 sequence is 16 residues long. The CDR3 bases are TGTGCCAGCAGCTTCTTAGCGGGGGGTAGCACAGATACGCAGTATTTT. Its translation is CASSFLAGGSTDTQYF.

The gene calls are TRBV28 and TRBJ2-3; maybe TRBD2 (5 bases). The germline V gene encodes CDR1 MDHEN and CDR2 SYDVKM. This CDR3 spans 15 amino acids. Trimming took 1 base from V and 3 from J, leaving 11 bases between them. CDR3 in DNA: TGTGCCAGCAGTTTATCCCGGGGATGGACAGATACGCAGTATTTT. It translates to CASSLSRGWTDTQYF.

This chain uses TRBV28 with TRBJ2-4; D ambiguous. Per germline, CDR1 MDHEN and CDR2 SYDVKM. With 6 bases removed from V and 0 bases from J, the gap between germline ends came to 12 bases. The CDR3 has 15 residues. CDR3 residues: CASSPGSVAKNIQYF. Here the CDR3 DNA reads TGTGCCAGCAGCCCCGGTTCGGTAGCCAAAAACATTCAGTACTTC.

V usage is TRBV19 and J usage is TRBJ1-5, with 7 bases that match TRBD1. This CDR3 comprises 18 residues. Germline V gene lookup returns CDR1 LNHDA and CDR2 SQIVND (reference sequence). V dropped 6 bases and J dropped 3; count of bases not matched to a gene: 17. CDR3 in DNA: TGTGCCAGTAGGCCCGAGACCCCGGGGACAGCCTACAATCAGCCCCAGCATTTT. Translation: CASRPETPGTAYNQPQHF.

The chain combines TRBV29-1 with TRBJ2-1, with D perhaps TRBD2 (6 bases). The V and J ends lost 7 bases and 0 bases respectively, with 13 bases between them. This CDR3 has 14 amino acids. The germline V gene has CDR1 SQVTM and CDR2 ANQGSEA. The CDR3 sequence is CSAHGGSSYNEQFF. In nucleotides, the CDR3 is TGCAGCGCCCACGGGGGAAGCTCCTACAATGAGCAGTTCTTC.

This rearrangement joins TRBV4-3 to TRBJ1-4, with a possible D match to TRBD1 (5 bases). Trimming cost V 2 bases and J 8 bases, with 21 bases left between them. Germline assignment: CDR1 LGHNA and CDR2 YSLEER. CDR3 length equals 17 residues. CDR3 region: CASSQLKDSMVKEKLFF. CDR3 nucleotide sequence: TGCGCCAGCAGCCAACTAAAAGACAGCATGGTAAAGGAAAAACTGTTTTTT.

The chain is built from TRBV9 and TRBJ2-7, with TRBD2 matching 12 bases. Germline values: CDR1 SGDLS, CDR2 YYNGEE. CDR3 length equals 14 residues. Trimming at V came to 7 bases and at J to 5 bases, leaving 7 bases not matched to a gene. CDR3: CASGRTSGAHEQYF. The CDR3, as DNA: TGTGCCAGCGGACGGACTAGCGGGGCCCACGAGCAGTACTTC. The whole variable domain, remainder taken from reference TRBV9 and TRBJ2-7, is DSGVTQTPKHLITATGQRVTLRCSPRSGDLSVYWYQQSLDQGLQFLIQYYNGEERAKGNILERFSAQQFPDLHSELNLSSLELGDSALYFCASGRTSGAHEQYFGPGTRLTVT.

This chain uses TRBV7-6 with TRBJ2-7; 7 positions agree with TRBD2. From germline, CDR1 is SGHVS and CDR2 FNYEAQ. The CDR3 sequence is 16 residues long. J was trimmed by 3 bases and V by 4 bases; bases with no gene match: 12. In DNA form, the CDR3 reads TGTGCCAGCAGCTCTAGCGCCACTAGCGTTGGCTACGAGCAGTACTTC. Its protein is CASSSSATSVGYEQYF.

The chain employs TRBV27 and TRBJ2-1; D is perhaps TRBD1 (6 bases). The germline gives CDR1 MNHEY, CDR2 SMNVEV (reference sequence). The CDR3 covers 16 residues. Deletions cut 4 bases from V and 6 bases from J, with 19 bases between. This CDR3 reads CASSSSGTSWVNEQFF. The DNA for the CDR3 is TGTGCCAGCAGTTCCTCAGGGACAAGTTGGGTCAATGAGCAGTTCTTC.